The T cell receptor (beta chain) under discussion was sequenced for a study of metastatic and nonmetastatic thyroid tumors. TCRdb re-called clones from the PCR reads using MiXCR. The sample lists about 85,000 clones, 8.6% occurring once. The length of the CDR3 is 16 residues. In germline, CDR1 is LGHNA, CDR2 YNFKEQ. V shed 4 bases and J shed 1 base, with 16 bases lying between them. None of the patients had undergone any treatment ahead of thyroid surgery. The table lists this clone with many counts. The chain carries TRBV4-2 and TRBJ2-5, with D perhaps assigned TRBD1 or TRBD2 (6 bases each). Sequences were obtained from blood. The sequence derives from a female donor with papillary thyroid cancer or a benign thyroid nodule (not recorded which). Some clones in this sample may be carry-over from other donors' samples. CDR3 DNA: TGTGCCAGCAGCCCCCAGGGGAGGATCGCCCAAGAGACCCAGTACTTC. Translating it yields CASSPQGRIAQETQYF.